These T cell receptor beta chains were read from a single sample in a study of T cell responses to AZD1222 COVID-19 vaccine. TCRdb keeps only in-frame clones here, not all; method: immunoSEQ multiplex PCR. The data contain about 130,000 clones, over 75% of them singletons. The specimen was peripheral blood, collected on day 0 of AZD1222 vaccination. Receptor source: an adult in good health. The CDR3 runs from the conserved cysteine through the conserved F or W. The order of the fields is V gene, D gene, clone size, CDR3 length, J gene, CDR3 DNA, CDR3 protein. The D gene is left open where the match is weak. Clone sizes are given selectively: once, few, many, or a class where the clone is expanded.

v_gene: TRBV29-1; d_gene: TRBD2; abundance: -; len: 12; j_gene: TRBJ2-3; CDR3nt: TGCAGCGCTAGCGGGGGGATAGATACGCAGTATTTT; CDR3aa: CSASGGIDTQYF
v_gene: TRBV7-9; d_gene: TRBD1; abundance: -; len: 14; j_gene: TRBJ1-6; CDR3nt: TGTGCCAGCAGATCCCAGGGGGGAAACTCACCCCTCCACTTT; CDR3aa: CASRSQGGNSPLHF
v_gene: TRBV25-1; d_gene: -; abundance: -; len: 15; j_gene: TRBJ1-6; CDR3nt: TGTGCCAGCAGTGAATCGATCGGGTTAAATTCACCCCTCCACTTT; CDR3aa: CASSESIGLNSPLHF
v_gene: TRBV6-6; d_gene: -; abundance: -; len: 11; j_gene: TRBJ2-5; CDR3nt: TGTGCCAGCAGTCCACAAGAGACCCAGTACTTC; CDR3aa: CASSPQETQYF
v_gene: TRBV19; d_gene: -; abundance: -; len: 15; j_gene: TRBJ2-5; CDR3nt: TGTGCCAGTAGTATCGGAGGGGGCTGGGAGGAGACCCAGTACTTC; CDR3aa: CASSIGGGWEETQYF
v_gene: TRBV9; d_gene: -; abundance: -; len: 15; j_gene: TRBJ1-5; CDR3nt: TGTGCCAGCAGCCTCTCGGGGGGGTACAATCAGCCCCAGCATTTT; CDR3aa: CASSLSGGYNQPQHF
v_gene: TRBV6-5; d_gene: -; abundance: once; len: 14; j_gene: TRBJ1-2; CDR3nt: TGTGCCAGCAGCCAAAACCCATCGGCGCAAGGCTACACCTTC; CDR3aa: CASSQNPSAQGYTF
v_gene: TRBV28; d_gene: TRBD2; abundance: -; len: 15; j_gene: TRBJ2-2; CDR3nt: TGTGCCAGCAGTCCTAGCGGGCGATTGACCGGGGAGCTGTTTTTT; CDR3aa: CASSPSGRLTGELFF
v_gene: TRBV12-3/TRBV12-4; d_gene: -; abundance: -; len: 13; j_gene: TRBJ1-2; CDR3nt: TGTGCCAGCAGCCTACAGGGATTCTATGGCTACACCTTC; CDR3aa: CASSLQGFYGYTF
v_gene: TRBV27; d_gene: -; abundance: -; len: 15; j_gene: TRBJ1-5; CDR3nt: TGTGCCAGCAGCCCCCCGGGGGGAGGCAATCAGCCCCAGCATTTT; CDR3aa: CASSPPGGGNQPQHF
v_gene: TRBV20-1; d_gene: -; abundance: -; len: 14; j_gene: TRBJ2-7; CDR3nt: TGCAGTGCTAGTGACGGCGGGGAGCCCTACGAGCAGTACTTC; CDR3aa: CSASDGGEPYEQYF
v_gene: TRBV11-1; d_gene: -; abundance: once; len: 13; j_gene: TRBJ1-2; CDR3nt: TGTGCCAGCAGCCGGGGACCGACGGGTGGCTACACCTTC; CDR3aa: CASSRGPTGGYTF